This T cell receptor beta chain derives from a study of spatial heterogeneity in lung cancer. Findings and caveats of the study: Blood contained ubiquitous expanded tumor TCRs more at resection than at follow-up.

On this clonotype: Its target is not known.

Stated time point: sample taken at primary tumor resection. Whole RNA, isolated from tumor, nontumor lung or frozen PBMC, was sequenced without prior sorting. From the 5' RACE reads, TCRdb called clonotypes with MiXCR, one entry per CDR3 protein. The table shows tens of thousands of distinct CDR3 sequences, with approximately 18% occurring only once. The V gene lost 4 bases and the J gene lost 0 bases, with 19 bases spanning the gap. This CDR3 region has 18 residues. The chain is built from TRBV12-3 or TRBV12-4 and TRBJ1-3, with TRBD1 as a possible D gene (6 bases). Sequencing used PBMCs, obtained at surgery. This TCR was sampled from a male donor with early-stage non-small cell lung cancer. CDR3 sequence reads: CASSSPLRGRGSGNTIYF. The CDR3 nucleotides are TGTGCCAGCAGTTCCCCTCTGAGGGGCAGGGGCTCTGGAAACACCATATATTTT.